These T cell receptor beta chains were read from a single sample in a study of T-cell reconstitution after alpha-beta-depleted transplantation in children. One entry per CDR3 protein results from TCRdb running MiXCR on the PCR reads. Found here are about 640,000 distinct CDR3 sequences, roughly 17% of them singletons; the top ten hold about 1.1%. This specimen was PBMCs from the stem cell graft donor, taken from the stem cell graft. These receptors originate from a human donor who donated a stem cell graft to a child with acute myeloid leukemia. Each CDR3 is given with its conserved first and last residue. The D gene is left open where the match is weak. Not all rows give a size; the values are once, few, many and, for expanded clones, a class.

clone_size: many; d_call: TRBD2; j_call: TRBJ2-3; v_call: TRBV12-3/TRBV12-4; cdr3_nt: TGTGCCAGCAGGTCGGGAGGGAAGGGTGCAGATACGCAGTATTTT; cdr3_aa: CASRSGGKGADTQYF
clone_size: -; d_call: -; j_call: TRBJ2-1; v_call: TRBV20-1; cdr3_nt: TGCAGTGAACCCTCCTACAATGAGCAGTTCTTC; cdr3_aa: CSEPSYNEQFF
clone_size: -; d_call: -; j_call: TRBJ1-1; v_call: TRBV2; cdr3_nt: TGTGCCAGCAAAGAGAGGGGCTGGTCCAAGAACACTGAAGCTTTCTTT; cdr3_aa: CASKERGWSKNTEAFF
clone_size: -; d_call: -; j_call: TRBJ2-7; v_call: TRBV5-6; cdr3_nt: TGTGCCAGCAGCTTCTGGGCTAGCTCCTACGAGCAGTACTTC; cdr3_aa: CASSFWASSYEQYF
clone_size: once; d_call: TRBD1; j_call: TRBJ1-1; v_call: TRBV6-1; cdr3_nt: TGTGCCAGCAGGGTAGGGACAGGGACCACTGAAGCTTTCTTT; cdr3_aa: CASRVGTGTTEAFF
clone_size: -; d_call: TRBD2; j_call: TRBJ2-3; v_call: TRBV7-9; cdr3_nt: TGTGCCAGCAGCTTAACGACTAGCGGGCCTCTATCTACGCAGTATTTT; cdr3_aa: CASSLTTSGPLSTQYF
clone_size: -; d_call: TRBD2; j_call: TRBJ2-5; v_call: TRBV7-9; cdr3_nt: TGTGCCAGCAGCTACGGGGCTAGCGGGGAGGGAGAGACCCAGTACTTC; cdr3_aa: CASSYGASGEGETQYF
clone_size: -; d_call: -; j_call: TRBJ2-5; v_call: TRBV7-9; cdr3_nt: TGTGCCAGCAGCTTAGGTGGTGCGGGGGCGACCCAGTACTTC; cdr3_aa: CASSLGGAGATQYF
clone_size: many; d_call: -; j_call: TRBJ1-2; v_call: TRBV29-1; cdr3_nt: TGCAGCGTTGAAGTGGGGAGCTATGGCTACACCTTC; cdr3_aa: CSVEVGSYGYTF
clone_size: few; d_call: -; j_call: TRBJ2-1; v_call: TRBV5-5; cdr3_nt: TGTGCCAGCACCTTGAACGGGGCCACCTACAATGAGCAGTTCTTC; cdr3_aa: CASTLNGATYNEQFF
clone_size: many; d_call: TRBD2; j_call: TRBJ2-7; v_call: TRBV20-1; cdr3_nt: TGCAGTGCCGACTCGGGCCTAGCGGGGGGGGTTCGGTACGAGCAGTACTTC; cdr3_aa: CSADSGLAGGVRYEQYF
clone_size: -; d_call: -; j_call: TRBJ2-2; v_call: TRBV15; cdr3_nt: TGTGCCACCAGCAGAGATCGGGCCCGGTTGTTTTTT; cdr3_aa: CATSRDRARLFF
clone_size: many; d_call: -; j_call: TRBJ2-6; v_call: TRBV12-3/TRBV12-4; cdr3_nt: TGTGCCAGCAGTTTCGATCAGTCTGGGGCCAACGTCCTGACTTTC; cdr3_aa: CASSFDQSGANVLTF
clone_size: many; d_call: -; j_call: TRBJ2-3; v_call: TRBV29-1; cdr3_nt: TGCAGCGACGCCCACGGAAGTTTT; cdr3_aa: CSDAHGSF
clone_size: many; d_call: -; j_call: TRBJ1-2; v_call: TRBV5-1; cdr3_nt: TGCGCCAGCAGCTTGACAGGGTATGACTATGGCTACACCTTC; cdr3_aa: CASSLTGYDYGYTF
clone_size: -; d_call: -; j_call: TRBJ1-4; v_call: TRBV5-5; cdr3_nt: TGTGCCAGCAGGGCCGCCCTTTTTGGTAATGAAAAACTGTTTTTT; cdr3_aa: CASRAALFGNEKLFF
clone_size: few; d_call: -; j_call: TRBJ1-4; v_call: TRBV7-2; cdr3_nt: TGTGCCAGCAGTCCGCTCGTGAAGGAAAAACTGTTTTTT; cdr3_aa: CASSPLVKEKLFF
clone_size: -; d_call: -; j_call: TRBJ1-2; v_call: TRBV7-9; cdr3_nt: TGTGCCAGCAGCTCGGCAACAGGGAACTATGGCTACACCTTC; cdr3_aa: CASSSATGNYGYTF
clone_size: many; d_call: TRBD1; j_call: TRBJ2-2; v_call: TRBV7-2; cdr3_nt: TGTGCCAGCAGCTTGATTGGGACAGTAAGAACCGGGGAGCTGTTTTTT; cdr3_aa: CASSLIGTVRTGELFF
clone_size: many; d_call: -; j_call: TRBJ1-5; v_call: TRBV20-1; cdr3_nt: TGCAGTGCTATCAAGGGGACACGCCGCAATCAGCCCCAGCATTTT; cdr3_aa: CSAIKGTRRNQPQHF
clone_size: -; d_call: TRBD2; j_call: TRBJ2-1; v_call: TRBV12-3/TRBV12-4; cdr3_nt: TGTGCCAGCAGTTTGTCTAGCGGGGGGGCCGCTGGCAATGAGCAGTTCTTC; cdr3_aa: CASSLSSGGAAGNEQFF
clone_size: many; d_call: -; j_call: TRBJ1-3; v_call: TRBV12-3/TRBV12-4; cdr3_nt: TGTGCCAGCAGTTTAGACAGGGTTAGAAACACCATATATTTT; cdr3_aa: CASSLDRVRNTIYF
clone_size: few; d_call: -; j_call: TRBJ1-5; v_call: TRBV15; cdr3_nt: TGTGCCACCAGCAGAGTTGGACTGCCGAATAGCAATCAGCCCCAGCATTTT; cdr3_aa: CATSRVGLPNSNQPQHF
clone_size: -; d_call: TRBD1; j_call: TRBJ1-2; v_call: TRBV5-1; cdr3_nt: TGCGCCAGCAGCTTGACAGGGACAGTTAACTATGGCTACACCTTC; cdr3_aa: CASSLTGTVNYGYTF
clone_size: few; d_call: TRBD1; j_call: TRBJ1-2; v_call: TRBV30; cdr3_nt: TGTGCCTGGAGTGGGACAGGGGGATTCTATGGCTACACCTTC; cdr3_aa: CAWSGTGGFYGYTF
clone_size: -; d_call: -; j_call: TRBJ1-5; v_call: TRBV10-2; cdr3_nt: TGCGCCAGCAGTGGCCCAGGGGCCCATACTTGGCCCCAGCATTTT; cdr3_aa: CASSGPGAHTWPQHF
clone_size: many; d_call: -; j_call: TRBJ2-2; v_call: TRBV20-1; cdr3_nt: TGCAGTGCCCAGGGACCCACCTCCGGGGAGCTGTTTTTT; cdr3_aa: CSAQGPTSGELFF
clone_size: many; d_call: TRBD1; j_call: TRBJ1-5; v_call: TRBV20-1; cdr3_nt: TGCAGTGCTAGACCTTGGACAGGGATTAATCAGCCCCAGCATTTT; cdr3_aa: CSARPWTGINQPQHF
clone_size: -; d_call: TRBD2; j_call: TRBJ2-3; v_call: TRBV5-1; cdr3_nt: TGCGCCAGCAGCTCGGGAGGGACTAGCGGCCTCACAGATACGCAGTATTTT; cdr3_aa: CASSSGGTSGLTDTQYF
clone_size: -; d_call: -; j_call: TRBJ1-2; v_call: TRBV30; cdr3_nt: TGTGCCTGGAGTTACCGGGGGCTCAGCTACACCTTC; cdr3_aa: CAWSYRGLSYTF
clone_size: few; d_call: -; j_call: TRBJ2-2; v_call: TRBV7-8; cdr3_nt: TGTGCCAGCAGCCCTCTAGCGTGGACCGGGGAGCTGTTTTTT; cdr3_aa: CASSPLAWTGELFF
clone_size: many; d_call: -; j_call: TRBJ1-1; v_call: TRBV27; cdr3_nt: TGTGCCAGCAGTTTATCGATACCGGTCACTGAAGCTTTCTTT; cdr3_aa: CASSLSIPVTEAFF
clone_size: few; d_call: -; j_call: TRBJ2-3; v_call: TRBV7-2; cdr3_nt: TGTGCCGGAGCTTCCGATGGGGGGCGCACAGATACGCAGTATTTT; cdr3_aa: CAGASDGGRTDTQYF
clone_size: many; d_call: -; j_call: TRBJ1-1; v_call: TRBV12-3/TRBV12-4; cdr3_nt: TGTGCCAGCAGTTTCTTGGCAGGGGATTACTTCGAAGCTTTCTTT; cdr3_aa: CASSFLAGDYFEAFF
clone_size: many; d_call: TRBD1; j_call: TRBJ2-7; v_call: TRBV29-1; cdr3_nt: TGCAGCGTGGCCAGGGACAGCCCCTACGAGCAGTACTTC; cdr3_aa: CSVARDSPYEQYF
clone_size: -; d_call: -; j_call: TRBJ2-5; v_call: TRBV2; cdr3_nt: TGTGCCAGCGGTCAGTGGGAGGGGACAGGGACCCAGTACTTC; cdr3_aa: CASGQWEGTGTQYF
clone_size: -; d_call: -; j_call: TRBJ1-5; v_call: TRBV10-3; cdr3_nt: TGTGCCATCAGTGAGGGGGGCAGAAATCAGCCCCAGCATTTT; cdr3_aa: CAISEGGRNQPQHF
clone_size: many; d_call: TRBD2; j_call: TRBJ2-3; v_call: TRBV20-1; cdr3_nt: TGCAGTGCTAGGGGGACTAGCGGAACTATCACAGATACGCAGTATTTT; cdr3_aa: CSARGTSGTITDTQYF
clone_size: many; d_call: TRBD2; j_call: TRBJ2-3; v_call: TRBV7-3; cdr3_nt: TGTGCCAGCAGCTTAGGTTCGGGGGGGATCACAGATACGCAGTATTTT; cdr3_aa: CASSLGSGGITDTQYF
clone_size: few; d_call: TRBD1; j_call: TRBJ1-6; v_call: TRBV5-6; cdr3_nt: TGTGCCAGCGAACAGGGGCGAAATTCACCCCTCCACTTT; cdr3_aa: CASEQGRNSPLHF
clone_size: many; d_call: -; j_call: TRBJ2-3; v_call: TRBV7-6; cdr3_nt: TGTGCCAGCAGCCCCGGGGGATCCCCCACAGATACGCAGTATTTT; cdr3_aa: CASSPGGSPTDTQYF
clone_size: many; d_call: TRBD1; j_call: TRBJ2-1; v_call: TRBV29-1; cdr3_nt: TGCAGCGTTGTGGGACAGGGGGGGTCCCTCAATAATGAGCAGTTCTTC; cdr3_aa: CSVVGQGGSLNNEQFF
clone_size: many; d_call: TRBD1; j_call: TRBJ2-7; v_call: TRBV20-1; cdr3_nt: TGCAGTGCTAGACAGGGGGCGGACTACGAGCAGTACTTC; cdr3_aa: CSARQGADYEQYF
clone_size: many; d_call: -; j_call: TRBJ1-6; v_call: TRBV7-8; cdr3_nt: TGTGCCAGCAGCTTATATCCTGGGACGGGCTCACCCCTCCACTTT; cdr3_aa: CASSLYPGTGSPLHF
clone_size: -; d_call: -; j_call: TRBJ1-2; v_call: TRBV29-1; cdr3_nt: TGCAGCGTTGAAGCCTACAGGGAGGAAGACTATGGCTACACCTTC; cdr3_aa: CSVEAYREEDYGYTF
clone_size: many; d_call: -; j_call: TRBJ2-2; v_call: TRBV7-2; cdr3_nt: TGTGCCAGCAGCCTAGCAGTTGCGAACACCGGGGAGCTGTTTTTT; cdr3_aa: CASSLAVANTGELFF
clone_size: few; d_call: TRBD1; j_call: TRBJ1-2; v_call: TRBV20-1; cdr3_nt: TGCAGTGCTAGAGATCGAAACAGGGGGCGTTTCGGCTATGGCTACACCTTC; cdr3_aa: CSARDRNRGRFGYGYTF
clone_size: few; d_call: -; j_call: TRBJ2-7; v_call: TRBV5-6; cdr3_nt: TGTGCCAGCAGCCCCATTCGGGGGGCCGACGAGCAGTACTTC; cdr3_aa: CASSPIRGADEQYF
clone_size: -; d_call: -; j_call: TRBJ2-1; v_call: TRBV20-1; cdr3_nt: TGCAGTGCTAGAGAGGGGGGGCAGGGGCTTTACAATGAGCAGTTCTTC; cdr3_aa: CSAREGGQGLYNEQFF
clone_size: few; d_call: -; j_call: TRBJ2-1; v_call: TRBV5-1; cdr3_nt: TGCGCCAGCAGCGCCCGGACAGCCTCCTACAATGAGCAGTTCTTC; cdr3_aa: CASSARTASYNEQFF
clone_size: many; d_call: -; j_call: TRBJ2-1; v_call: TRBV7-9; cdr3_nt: TGTGCCAGCAGCCCACCTAGTAGTGAGCAGTTCTTC; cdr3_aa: CASSPPSSEQFF
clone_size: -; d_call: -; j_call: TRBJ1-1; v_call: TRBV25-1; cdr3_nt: TGTGCCAGCCGGTGGGGGGAGCACACTGAAGCTTTCTTT; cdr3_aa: CASRWGEHTEAFF
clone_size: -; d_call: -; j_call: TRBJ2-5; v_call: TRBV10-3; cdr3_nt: TGTGCCATCTCCGACAGGACCCAAGAGACCCAGTACTTC; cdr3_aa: CAISDRTQETQYF
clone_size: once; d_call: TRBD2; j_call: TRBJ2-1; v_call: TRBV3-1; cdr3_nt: TGTGCCAGCAGCCTACCGGGACTAGCATACGGTGAGCAGTTCTTC; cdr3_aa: CASSLPGLAYGEQFF
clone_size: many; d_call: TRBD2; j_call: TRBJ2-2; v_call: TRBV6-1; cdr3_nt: TGTGCCAGCAGCCTAACTAGCGGGCGCAACACCGGGGAGCTGTTTTTT; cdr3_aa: CASSLTSGRNTGELFF
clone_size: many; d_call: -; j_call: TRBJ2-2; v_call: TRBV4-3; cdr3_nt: TGCGCCAGCAGCCAAGATCGGCTCGTAGCGAACACCGGGGAGCTGTTTTTT; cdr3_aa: CASSQDRLVANTGELFF
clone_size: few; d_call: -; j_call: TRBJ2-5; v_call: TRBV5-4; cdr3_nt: TGTGCCAGCACCCCCCAAAACCAAGAGACCCAGTACTTC; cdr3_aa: CASTPQNQETQYF